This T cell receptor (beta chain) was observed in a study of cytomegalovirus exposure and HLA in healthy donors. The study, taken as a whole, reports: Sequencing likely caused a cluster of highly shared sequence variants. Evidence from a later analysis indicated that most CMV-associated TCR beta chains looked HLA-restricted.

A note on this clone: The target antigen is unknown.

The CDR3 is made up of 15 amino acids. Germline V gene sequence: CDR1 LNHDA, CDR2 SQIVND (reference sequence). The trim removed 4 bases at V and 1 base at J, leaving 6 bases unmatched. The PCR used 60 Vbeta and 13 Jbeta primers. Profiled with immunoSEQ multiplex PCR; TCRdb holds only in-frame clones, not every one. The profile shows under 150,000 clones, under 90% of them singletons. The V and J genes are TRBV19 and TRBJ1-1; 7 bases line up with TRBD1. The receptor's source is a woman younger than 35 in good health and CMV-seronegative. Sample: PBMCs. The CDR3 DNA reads TGTGCCAGTAGTACAGGGACAGACTGGAACACTGAAGCTTTCTTT. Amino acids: CASSTGTDWNTEAFF.